This T cell receptor beta chain emerged from a study of identical twins. J gave up 4 bases and V 5 bases, and 10 bases lay outside the gene matches. The CDR3 runs 16 residues. TCRdb reprocessed the 5' RACE reads with MiXCR, giving one entry per CDR3 protein. The repertoire holds around 690,000 distinct CDR3 sequences, 21% seen once, with roughly 4% in the top ten. This clonotype has a count of ten or more. Another study also made use of these data, one on T cells expressing NK-cell markers.

This clonotype was obtained from a woman younger than 30 in good health. The rearrangement joins TRBV12-3 or TRBV12-4 to TRBJ2-5, with 10 bases aligning to TRBD1. Sequenced input: PBMCs. CDR3 sequence: CASSPPTGGVSETQYF. The CDR3 DNA follows: TGTGCCAGCAGTCCCCCGACAGGGGGCGTTTCAGAGACCCAGTACTTC.